The clone carrying this T cell receptor (beta chain) was observed at least ten times. Its matching antigen is unknown. V was trimmed by 4 bases and J by 6 bases, leaving 21 bases between them. The CDR3 runs to 15 residues. Germline V gene data show CDR1 as GTSNPN and CDR2 as SVGIG (reference sequence). This sample is drawn from a study of T cells in Graves' hyperthyroidism and ophthalmopathy. The overall study: Peripheral blood draws took place at initial diagnosis, ahead of any treatment. Regarding the study as a whole: Using 13 V-J features, a model discriminated ophthalmopathy from stable hyperthyroidism. Among clonotypes expanded in thyroid above 0.001, most were also found in blood.

RNA transcripts served as the template for amplifying TCR beta CDR3 regions. The primer set for the first-round RT-PCR of the TCR CDR3 was HTBI. A single record per CDR3 protein comes from TCRdb applying MiXCR to the multiplex PCR reads. The sample has about 700,000 distinct CDR3 sequences; 11% to 15% are singletons. The authors deemed Graves' hyperthyroidism stable absent ophthalmopathy progression within 18 months. The chain uses TRBV30 and TRBJ1-1, with a possible D match to TRBD1 (6 bases). The source is a woman between 18 and 30 years old with Graves' hyperthyroidism. Sequences were obtained from blood. Here the CDR3 reads CAWTDGDNLLPEAFF. The DNA of the CDR3 is TGTGCCTGGACGGACGGGGACAATCTTTTACCTGAAGCTTTCTTT.